These 21 T cell receptor beta chains were all obtained from the same sample, sequenced in a study of CD8+ T cells in alopecia areata. Following extraction, RNA underwent reverse transcription to cDNA, which served as the sequencing template. Clones were sequenced by immunoSEQ multiplex PCR, and TCRdb holds only the in-frame ones, with some missing. The sample shows 98,000 or so clones, approximately 60% of them seen only once. Treatment noted: oral pan-JAK inhibitor, 5-10 mg twice daily. The sample here was CD8+ T cells sorted from blood, taken at week 4, from a patient treated with tofacitinib. The receptors derive from a human donor with alopecia areata.

This clone was picked up a small number of times. The chain couples TRBV10-3 to TRBJ1-2, with 9 bases that match TRBD1. V was pared by 0 bases and J by 6 bases, with 5 bases of the junction left unmatched. The germline V gene encodes CDR1 ENHRY and CDR2 SYGVKD. This CDR3 is built from 15 residues. The CDR3 DNA follows: TGTGCCATCAGTGAGTCAGGGGACAGGGCGAATGGCTACACCTTC. This translates into CAISESGDRANGYTF.

This chain uses TRBV27 with TRBJ1-1, with D hard to call. CDR1 is MNHEY and CDR2 is SMNVEV in the germline V gene (reference sequence). The CDR3 sequence is 12 residues long. The V gene lost 6 bases and the J gene lost 6 bases, with 11 bases spanning the gap. CDR3 nucleotides: TGTGCCAGCAGCGGAGAGGACCCTGAAGCTTTCTTT. As protein: CASSGEDPEAFF.

This clone was observed once. The chain uses TRBV29-1 and TRBJ2-7, with 10 bases that match TRBD2. V lost 0 bases, J lost 3 bases, and 5 bases stayed unmatched. The CDR3 is 15 residues long. Germline-derived CDR1 and CDR2 are SQVTM and ANQGSEA. Written as DNA, the CDR3 is TGCAGCGTTGAAGAACTAGCGGGAACCTTCTACGAGCAGTACTTC. Encoded protein: CSVEELAGTFYEQYF.

A note on this clone: Within the sample, other DNA sequences also encode this same CDR3. The gene calls are TRBV4-1 and TRBJ2-7; tentative D call: TRBD1 (6 bases). The germline V gene has CDR1 MGHRA and CDR2 YSYEKL. V was trimmed by 0 bases and J by 0 bases, leaving 9 bases between them. The CDR3 sequence is 15 residues long. The CDR3, as DNA: TGCGCCAGCAGCCAAGAAACAGGGAGCTCCTACGAGCAGTACTTC. It is translated as CASSQETGSSYEQYF.

This clone occurred a few times. The genes are TRBV16 and TRBJ1-1, with TRBD1 identical over 9 bases. Trimming removed 0 bases from V and 6 bases from J; junction bases left unmatched: 5. The CDR3 length is 15 residues. CDR1 is KGHSY, CDR2 FQNENV, per germline. CDR3 sequence (DNA): TGTGCCAGCAGCCAATCTCGGGGACAGGGACCTGAAGCTTTCTTT. It codes for CASSQSRGQGPEAFF.

The rearrangement uses TRBV15 and TRBJ1-1; D is possibly TRBD1 (6 bases). The CDR3 has 15 residues. Between the trimmed V and J ends, which lost 0 bases and 2 bases, there was a span of 10 bases. The germline V gene encodes CDR1 LNHNV and CDR2 YYDKDF (reference sequence). CDR3 sequence reads: CATSRERTENTEAFF. DNA for the CDR3: TGTGCCACCAGCAGAGAACGGACAGAAAACACTGAAGCTTTCTTT.

This rearrangement joins TRBV29-1 to TRBJ1-2, with 7 positions matching TRBD1. V lost 0 bases, J lost 7 bases, and 8 bases stayed unmatched. The germline CDR1 and CDR2 sequences are SQVTM and ANQGSEA. The CDR3 runs 14 residues. CDR3 nucleotide sequence: TGCAGCGTTGAAGATGAGTGGCAGGGGGGTGGCTACACCTTC. This sequence encodes CSVEDEWQGGGYTF. The full variable domain, completed using reference TRBV29-1 and TRBJ1-2, is SAVISQKPSRDICQRGTSLTIQCQVDSQVTMMFWYRQQPGQSLTLIATANQGSEATYESGFVIDKFPISRPNLTFSTLTVSNMSPEDSSIYLCSVEDEWQGGGYTFGSGTRLTVV.

The chain links TRBV7-9 to TRBJ1-2, with unresolved D. The ends were cut back, 5 bases at V and 4 bases at J, with 11 bases in the middle. From germline, CDR1 is SEHNR and CDR2 FQNEAQ (reference sequence). CDR3 length equals 13 residues. The CDR3 here is CASSVPGIYGYTF. CDR3 coding DNA: TGTGCCAGCAGCGTCCCCGGGATCTATGGCTACACCTTC.

The chain recombines TRBV6-5 with TRBJ2-3; D is unresolved. CDR3 length: 14 residues. Trimming took off 2 bases at V and 4 bases at J, with 10 bases between the two ends. Germline loops: CDR1 MNHEY, CDR2 SVGAGI. CDR3: CASSYGPSPDTQYF. Written as DNA, the CDR3 is TGTGCCAGCAGTTACGGTCCAAGCCCAGATACGCAGTATTTT.

The chain employs TRBV27 and TRBJ2-1, with 10 bases identical to TRBD2. Germline CDR1 MNHEY, CDR2 SMNVEV (reference sequence). Germline trimming cut 4 bases from V and 0 bases from J; bases unmatched to any gene: 6. This CDR3 contains 17 residues. This CDR3 is CASSYLSSGSSYNEQFF. Here the CDR3 DNA reads TGTGCCAGCAGTTACCTCTCTAGCGGGAGCTCCTACAATGAGCAGTTCTTC.

On this clone: This same CDR3 is encoded by further DNA sequences in the sample. V usage is TRBV11-2 and J usage is TRBJ2-5, with D unclear. CDR3 length equals 11 residues. Trimming removed 1 base at V and 5 bases at J, with 2 bases between. The germline V gene has CDR1 SGHAT and CDR2 FQNNGV. This chain's CDR3 is CASSLGETQYF. In DNA form, the CDR3 reads TGTGCCAGCAGCTTAGGGGAGACCCAGTACTTC.

J is TRBJ2-1 and V is TRBV5-1, with 8 bases matching TRBD1. V lost 2 bases, J lost 4 bases, and 5 bases stayed unmatched. This CDR3 spans 15 amino acids. Germline CDR1 and CDR2: SGHRS and YFSETQ. For the CDR3, the DNA is TGCGCCAGCAGCTTTTGGACAGGGAATTACAATGAGCAGTTCTTC. This encodes CASSFWTGNYNEQFF. Variable domain in full (rest from reference TRBV5-1 and TRBJ2-1): KAGVTQTPRYLIKTRGQQVTLSCSPISGHRSVSWYQQTPGQGLQFLFEYFSETQRNKGNFPGRFSGRQFSNSRSEMNVSTLELGDSALYLCASSFWTGNYNEQFFGPGTRLTVL.

The V gene is TRBV27, the J gene TRBJ2-7; TRBD1 matches at 8 bases. The germline gives CDR1 MNHEY, CDR2 SMNVEV (reference sequence). The V and J ends lost 4 bases and 5 bases, in that order; junction bases with no gene match: 4. The length of the CDR3 is 13 residues. DNA for the CDR3: TGTGCCAGCAGTTGGCAGGGGGCCCACGAGCAGTACTTC. This codes for CASSWQGAHEQYF.

The chain employs TRBV9 and TRBJ2-2; 7 nucleotides agree with TRBD1. V shed 3 bases and J 5 bases; nucleotides not matched to a gene: 7. The CDR3 is 15 residues long. Germline CDR1 SGDLS, CDR2 YYNGEE. The CDR3, as DNA: TGTGCCAGCAGCGAGTGGGACAGTGGGACCGGGGAGCTGTTTTTT. Protein product: CASSEWDSGTGELFF.

This clone has more than one count but fewer than ten. The chain links TRBV4-1 to TRBJ2-7; D perhaps matches TRBD2 (7 bases). The CDR3 extends over 15 amino acids. CDR1 is MGHRA, CDR2 YSYEKL, per germline. Deletions cut 5 bases from V and 5 bases from J, with 19 bases between. CDR3 residues: CASSVLPGGPDEQYF. DNA of the CDR3: TGCGCCAGCAGCGTCCTTCCGGGGGGCCCCGACGAGCAGTACTTC.

J is TRBJ2-7 and V is TRBV7-8; 7 bases line up with TRBD1. Trimming cost V 6 bases and J 2 bases; bases outside gene matches: 7. Germline V lookup: CDR1 SGHVS, CDR2 FQNEAQ. The CDR3 runs 14 residues. Written as DNA, the CDR3 is TGTGCCAGCAGACCTCACAGGGGCCCCTACGAGCAGTACTTC. This sequence encodes CASRPHRGPYEQYF.

This chain joins TRBV29-1 and TRBJ1-1, with 9 bases lining up with TRBD1. J gave up 4 bases and V 5 bases, and 5 bases lay outside the gene matches. The CDR3 runs 13 residues. Germline V gene lookup returns CDR1 SQVTM and CDR2 ANQGSEA. Here the CDR3 DNA reads TGCAGCGTTCTGACAGGGGGTTTCACTGAAGCTTTCTTT. Its translation: CSVLTGGFTEAFF.

The chain employs TRBV4-2 and TRBJ2-7; D might be TRBD2 (6 bases). The CDR3 is made up of 15 amino acids. V gave up 3 bases and J gave up 3 bases, with 15 bases separating them. CDR1 is LGHNA, CDR2 YNFKEQ, per germline. The CDR3 loop is CASSHLTGRNYEQYF. The CDR3 bases are TGTGCCAGCAGCCACTTGACCGGGAGAAACTACGAGCAGTACTTC.

The chain recombines TRBV2 with TRBJ2-7; the D gene is possibly TRBD1 (6 bases). Germline V gene lookup returns CDR1 SNHLY and CDR2 FYNNEI. The CDR3 length is 13 residues. The V and J ends lost 6 bases and 4 bases respectively, with 13 bases between them. The CDR3 coding sequence is TGTGCCAGCAGGTCAGACAGGAATTACGAGCAGTACTTC. This encodes CASRSDRNYEQYF.

For this clone: Distinct nucleotide sequences in the sample also encode this CDR3. The V call is TRBV7-2, the J call TRBJ2-3; D gene ambiguous. The germline gives CDR1 SGHTA, CDR2 FQGNSA. The CDR3 has 12 amino acids. V shed 2 bases and J shed 4 bases, with 4 bases lying between them. CDR3 amino acids: CASSLLSDTQYF. CDR3 coding DNA: TGTGCCAGCAGCTTATTGTCAGATACGCAGTATTTT.

The chain couples TRBV2 to TRBJ1-1; unclear D gene. The CDR3 totals 9 residues. Germline loops: CDR1 SNHLY, CDR2 FYNNEI. The V and J ends lost 8 bases and 4 bases respectively, with 2 bases between them. The CDR3 nucleotides read TGTGCCAGCGGCACTGAAGCTTTCTTT. It yields the protein CASGTEAFF.